This T cell receptor beta chain was sequenced during a study of CD8 T cells in ankylosing spondylitis. In TCRdb, the 5' RACE reads were re-called with MiXCR into one record per CDR3 protein. This table has some 30,000 distinct CDR3 sequences, 7.2% appearing once. Study conclusions and caveats: A TCR beta motif made of fewer than ten highly homologous variants seemed typical of ankylosing spondylitis blood. Certain motif variants had earlier been reported in reactive arthritis synovial fluid and blood.

There are many counts of this clonotype. Its specificity is not known. V lost 0 bases and J lost 5, with 16 bases in between. The germline V gene encodes CDR1 SGHRS and CDR2 YFSETQ. CDR3 size: 16 residues. The clonotype originates from a male donor with ankylosing spondylitis or in good health (not recorded which). The sample taken for sequencing was blood, either unsorted or a sorted T cell fraction (not recorded which). V gene TRBV5-1 combines with J gene TRBJ2-3; possibly TRBD1 or TRBD2 for D (6 bases each). CDR3 sequence (DNA): TGCGCCAGCAGCTTGGATGGGGGGCCTGGGGGAGATACGCAGTATTTT. The encoded protein is CASSLDGGPGGDTQYF.